This T cell receptor beta chain was sequenced in a study of blood T cell repertoires in COVID-19. Study context: Samples taken during acute and convalescent COVID-19 were collected in the United States, Italy and Spain. From T cells, B-cell-depleted T cells, or PBMCs came the material, which was cDNA or gDNA.

In the authors' methods: Using reference gene primer amplification, nucleated cell counts were estimated. Sequenced by immunoSEQ multiplex PCR; TCRdb stores in-frame clones only, minus some. D and trimming were read from the DNA, whereas the V and J calls and clone size are those reported in that table. The sample shows fewer than 700,000 clones, approximately 91% of them seen only once. Specimen: peripheral blood. The TCR was taken from a woman aged 50 to 60 with COVID-19, enrolled during active disease.

For the CDR3, the DNA is TGTGCCAGTAGTCCGTCGGACAGGAACACCGGGGAGCTGTTTTTT. This translates into CASSPSDRNTGELFF. The chain couples TRBV19 to TRBJ2-2, with D possibly matching TRBD1 (6 bases). Germline lookup yields CDR1 LNHDA and CDR2 SQIVND (reference sequence). The V and J ends lost 5 bases and 1 base respectively, with 11 bases between them. The CDR3 extends over 15 amino acids.